The 20 T cell receptor beta chains below all came from one sample that was sequenced in a study of cytomegalovirus exposure and HLA in healthy donors. The primer mix had 60 Vbeta and 13 Jbeta primers. Profiled with immunoSEQ multiplex PCR; TCRdb holds only in-frame clones, not every one. The sample carries around 100,000 clones, just under 80% recorded once. Sequenced input: PBMCs. The receptors derive from a male donor in good health and CMV-seropositive.

V usage is TRBV25-1 and J usage is TRBJ1-4; 8 bases match TRBD1. Losses at the gene ends were 8 bases for V and 7 bases for J; bases not matched to a gene: 6. This CDR3 spans 13 amino acids. Germline CDR1 MGHDK, CDR2 SYGVNS. This CDR3 reads CASQDRVGEKLFF. The CDR3 coding sequence is TGTGCCAGCCAGGACAGGGTGGGTGAAAAACTGTTTTTT.

The J gene is TRBJ2-2, the V gene TRBV27, with D perhaps TRBD2 (6 bases). V lost 4 bases, J lost 11 bases, and 23 bases lay in between. The germline CDR1 and CDR2 sequences are MNHEY and SMNVEV (reference sequence). The CDR3 is made up of 16 amino acids. The CDR3, as DNA: TGTGCCAGCAGTTCCCGCCGGGACTTTTCCTCGGGCGAGCTGTTTTTT. Residues: CASSSRRDFSSGELFF.

V gene TRBV7-2 combines with J gene TRBJ2-7; 9 bases match TRBD2. CDR1 is SGHTA, CDR2 FQGNSA, per germline. The V segment lost 6 bases and the J segment 0 bases; nucleotides outside the gene matches: 3. CDR3 size: 14 residues. This CDR3 is CASRRTSVSYEQYF. In DNA, the CDR3 is TGTGCCAGCAGAAGGACTAGCGTCTCCTACGAGCAGTACTTC.

A few counts support this clone. The chain couples TRBV7-2 to TRBJ2-1; D gene uncertain. Between the trimmed V and J ends, which lost 6 bases and 4 bases, there was a span of 16 bases. The CDR3 totals 15 residues. CDR1 SGHTA and CDR2 FQGNSA come from the germline V gene. In DNA form, the CDR3 reads TGTGCCAGCAGTCGCAGTGGGCAGTCATACAATGAGCAGTTCTTC. Translation: CASSRSGQSYNEQFF.

The chain employs TRBV5-4 and TRBJ2-1, with D perhaps TRBD2 (5 bases). The CDR3 runs 13 residues. Germline CDR1 is SGHNT and CDR2 is YYREEE (reference sequence). V lost 1 base and J 10 bases, leaving 12 bases between the germline ends. DNA for the CDR3: TGTGCCAGCAGCTTGCGGCCGGAGGAGGAGCAGTTCTTC. Protein: CASSLRPEEEQFF. Full variable domain (rest looked up from reference TRBV5-4 and TRBJ2-1): ETGVTQSPTHLIKTRGQQVTLRCSSQSGHNTVSWYQQALGQGPQFIFQYYREEENGRGNFPPRFSGLQFPNYSSELNVNALELDDSALYLCASSLRPEEEQFFGPGTRLTVL.

The chain employs TRBV19 and TRBJ2-4; no firm D call. V lost 3 bases and J lost 0, with 9 bases in between. This CDR3 is built from 15 residues. The germline V gene encodes CDR1 LNHDA and CDR2 SQIVND (reference sequence). The CDR3 DNA follows: TGTGCCAGTAGTATTCTGCCCGGAGCCAAAAACATTCAGTACTTC. This sequence encodes CASSILPGAKNIQYF.

This chain uses TRBV5-1 with TRBJ2-2; tentatively, D is TRBD2 (5 bases). V was cut by 3 bases and J by 7 bases, with 13 bases left in between. Germline loops: CDR1 SGHRS, CDR2 YFSETQ. The CDR3 spans 14 residues. Written as DNA, the CDR3 is TGCGCCAGCAGCTGGACCGCGGGCGACGGGGAGCTGTTTTTT. This sequence encodes CASSWTAGDGELFF.

The chain joins TRBV7-6 to TRBJ2-1; 9 bases line up with TRBD2. With V trimmed by 3 bases and J by 8 bases, 14 bases remained unmatched. The CDR3 is 17 residues long. Looked up from germline, CDR1 is SGHVS and CDR2 is FNYEAQ. The DNA for the CDR3 is TGTGCCAGCAGCTTCCGCGGAGGCGCGGGAGGGGTGTATGAGCAGTTCTTC. Translated, it gives CASSFRGGAGGVYEQFF.

V is TRBV27 and J is TRBJ2-7; 12 positions agree with TRBD1. Germline assignment: CDR1 MNHEY and CDR2 SMNVEV (reference sequence). This CDR3 contains 15 residues. With V trimmed by 6 bases and J by 6 bases, 9 bases remained unmatched. The CDR3, as DNA: TGTGCCAGCAGGTATACGGGACAGGGGGCGAGCGAGCAGTACTTC. Translation gives CASRYTGQGASEQYF.

This chain links TRBV18 with TRBJ1-2, with TRBD1 as a possible D gene (5 bases). Germline V gene sequence: CDR1 KGHSH, CDR2 LQKENI. This CDR3 comprises 13 residues. Trimming took 3 bases from V and 6 from J, leaving 11 bases between them. In DNA form, the CDR3 reads TGTGCCAGCTCACCGGGACTCAAGGATGGCTACACCTTC. This translates into CASSPGLKDGYTF.

The chain joins TRBV2 to TRBJ1-2; 8 bases align to TRBD1. Germline lookup yields CDR1 SNHLY and CDR2 FYNNEI. V lost 7 bases and J lost 7; bases outside the gene matches: 11. The CDR3 is 14 amino acids. CDR3 DNA: TGTGCCAGCACCTTGAAACCGGGGACAGGTGGCTACACCTTC. This gives the protein CASTLKPGTGGYTF.

To note about this clone: Compared with germline, one end of the junction differs, possibly owing to a read error. J is TRBJ1-4 and V is TRBV7-9; no reliable D call. Looked up from germline, CDR1 is SEHNR and CDR2 is FQNEAQ (reference sequence). This CDR3 comprises 12 residues. The CDR3 DNA sequence: TGTTCCAGCAGCTCCGTAGTTGAAAAACTGTTTTTT. It encodes CSSSSVVEKLFF.

J is TRBJ1-5 and V is TRBV2; tentative D call: TRBD1 (6 bases). Germline CDR1 is SNHLY and CDR2 is FYNNEI. The CDR3 contains 15 residues. V lost 7 bases and J lost 5, with 18 bases in between. The CDR3 region is CASNSRRGWDQPQHF. The CDR3 DNA reads as TGTGCCAGCAACTCCCGCAGGGGTTGGGATCAGCCCCAGCATTTT.

This chain connects TRBV9 to TRBJ2-5; D not certain. This CDR3 region has 15 residues. Germline V gives CDR1 SGDLS, CDR2 YYNGEE. V dropped 6 bases and J dropped 2 bases, with 17 bases sitting between them. The CDR3 DNA follows: TGTGCCAGCACCCTAGGCGGAACTGAACAAGAGACCCAGTACTTC. This translates into CASTLGGTEQETQYF.

This clone was detected a few times. The rearrangement links TRBV2 to TRBJ2-7, with 8 bases lining up with TRBD1. Germline V gives CDR1 SNHLY, CDR2 FYNNEI. J lost 3 bases, V lost 6 bases, and 1 base had no gene match. This CDR3 comprises 12 residues. The DNA for the CDR3 is TGTGCCAGCAGAACAGGGGGCTACGAGCAGTACTTC. It encodes CASRTGGYEQYF.

Comments on this clone: Its ends do not fully match the called genes, so a read error is possible. The chain links TRBV19 to TRBJ2-1; the D gene is possibly TRBD2 (5 bases). Germline lookup yields CDR1 LNHDA and CDR2 SQIVND (reference sequence). This CDR3 comprises 14 residues. DNA of the CDR3: TGTGCCAGTAGCAGAGGACTCTCCGACAATGAGCAGTTCTTC. Its protein is CASSRGLSDNEQFF.

The gene calls are TRBV5-1 and TRBJ2-1; 9 bases agree with TRBD1. CDR1 is SGHRS and CDR2 is YFSETQ in the germline V gene. There are 14 residues in the CDR3. J gave up 4 bases and V 7 bases, and 6 bases lay outside the gene matches. The CDR3 coding sequence is TGCGCCAGCTGGACAGGACAGGGGTACAATGAGCAGTTCTTC. Its translation is CASWTGQGYNEQFF.

The rearrangement joins TRBV6-1 to TRBJ2-4; perhaps TRBD1 as D (6 bases). Per the germline V gene, CDR1 is MNHNS and CDR2 is SASEGT. This CDR3 is 16 amino acids long. The V gene lost 2 bases and the J gene lost 3 bases, with 14 bases spanning the gap. CDR3 in DNA: TGTGCCAGCAGTGAATACGTTGGGGGCGGCAAAAACATTCAGTACTTC. This codes for CASSEYVGGGKNIQYF.

The chain joins TRBV7-2 to TRBJ1-1; 7 bases fit TRBD1. After removal of 3 bases from V and 7 bases from J, the junction contained 8 bases not matched to a gene. Germline-derived CDR1 and CDR2 are SGHTA and FQGNSA. The CDR3 totals 14 residues. CDR3 nucleotide sequence: TGTGCCAGCAGCTTGCAGGGGGGCGGTAGTGAAGCTTTCTTT. It is translated as CASSLQGGGSEAFF.

This rearrangement joins TRBV28 to TRBJ1-1; possible D gene TRBD1, 5 bases. Deletions cut 4 bases from V and 1 base from J, with 10 bases between. The germline V gene has CDR1 MDHEN and CDR2 SYDVKM. The CDR3 runs to 14 residues. The CDR3 is CASSWGLGNTEAFF. CDR3 nucleotides: TGTGCCAGCAGTTGGGGCTTGGGGAACACTGAAGCTTTCTTT.